One sample yielded the 31 T cell receptor beta chains listed below, sequenced in a study of blood T cell repertoires in COVID-19 (dated by TCRdb to the early 2020s). The library was made by the immunoSEQ multiplex PCR assay. TCRdb retrieved this table from immuneACCESS and kept in-frame rearrangements only. Not all clones are present; in checked studies, unresolved V genes account for under half, and no reason is known for the remainder. This sample holds around 450,000 clones; roughly 90% were observed only once. Together, the top ten hold 0.65% to 0.9% of the sample. Sequenced input: PBMCs or T cells enriched from blood (not recorded which). Every receptor here comes from a woman between 18 and 29 years old who had recovered from COVID-19.

The chain joins TRBV19 to TRBJ2-5; D is uncertain. Germline values: CDR1 LNHDA, CDR2 SQIVND (reference sequence). The CDR3 runs to 13 residues. V was shortened by 5 bases and J by 2 bases, with 9 bases between the two germline ends. This CDR3 is CASSSRMQETQYF. The CDR3 DNA reads as TGTGCCAGTAGTTCCAGGATGCAAGAGACCCAGTACTTC.

The rearrangement uses TRBV7-2 and TRBJ1-1; D is unresolved. V was shortened by 3 bases and J by 3 bases, with 8 bases between the two germline ends. The CDR3 spans 13 residues. Looked up from germline, CDR1 is SGHTA and CDR2 is FQGNSA. The CDR3 loop reads CASSFDSYTEAFF. The CDR3 DNA reads as TGTGCCAGCAGCTTTGACTCCTACACTGAAGCTTTCTTT. The full variable domain, its missing parts supplied by reference TRBV7-2 and TRBJ1-1, is GAGVSQSPSNKVTEKGKDVELRCDPISGHTALYWYRQSLGQGLEFLIYFQGNSAPDKSGLPSDRFSAERTGGSVSTLTIQRTQQEDSAVYLCASSFDSYTEAFFGQGTRLTVV.

Notes on this clone: An end of the junction does not agree with germline; a read error may underlie this. The CDR3 nucleotides are TGTCCCAGCAGCTTAAACCGGGGGGGGCCGGGCGGCCCCACCGGGGAGCTGTTTTTT. Translation gives CPSSLNRGGPGGPTGELFF. The gene calls are TRBV11-2 and TRBJ2-2; 8 bases are shared with TRBD2. The germline V gene encodes CDR1 SGHAT and CDR2 FQNNGV. This CDR3 contains 19 residues.

The chain combines TRBV27 with TRBJ2-7, with D perhaps matching TRBD2 (5 bases). Per germline, CDR1 MNHEY and CDR2 SMNVEV (reference sequence). The CDR3 spans 12 residues. Trimming removed 5 bases at V and 6 bases at J, with 11 bases between. CDR3 sequence reads: CASSGAGGEQYF. DNA of the CDR3: TGTGCCAGCAGTGGTGCAGGAGGCGAGCAGTACTTC.

The rearrangement uses TRBV9 and TRBJ1-1; 11 nucleotides agree with TRBD1. Germline-derived CDR1 and CDR2 are SGDLS and YYNGEE. After removal of 0 bases from V and 0 bases from J, the junction contained 1 base not matched to a gene. The CDR3 has 16 residues. The CDR3 is CASSVEDRGLNTEAFF. In DNA, the CDR3 is TGTGCCAGCAGCGTAGAGGACAGGGGGCTGAACACTGAAGCTTTCTTT.

J is TRBJ1-1 and V is TRBV12-5, with unresolved D. Trimming shortened V by 5 bases and J by 5 bases, and 12 bases separated the two germline ends. Germline loops: CDR1 LGHNT, CDR2 FRNRAP. This CDR3 has 13 amino acids. CDR3 region: CASGLDSGTEAFF. The CDR3 DNA sequence: TGTGCTAGTGGTCTTGACTCGGGTACTGAAGCTTTCTTT.

The chain employs TRBV5-1 and TRBJ1-6; a weak D match, TRBD1 (5 bases). The CDR3 runs 13 residues. Germline V CDR1 and CDR2: SGHRS, YFSETQ. V dropped 4 bases and J dropped 5 bases, with 7 bases sitting between them. CDR3 sequence reads: CASSPTDNSPLHF. The CDR3 DNA sequence: TGCGCCAGCAGCCCGACAGATAATTCACCCCTCCACTTT.

The genes are TRBV5-1 and TRBJ2-2; D possibly corresponds to TRBD2 (6 bases). Germline CDR1 reads SGHRS; CDR2 reads YFSETQ. Trimming took 3 bases from V and 5 from J, leaving 14 bases between them. The length of the CDR3 is 15 residues. The CDR3 nucleotides read TGCGCCAGCAGCTCGCGCGGGACCCCTACCGGGGAGCTGTTTTTT. This translates into CASSSRGTPTGELFF.

This chain connects TRBV3-1 (or the pseudogene TRBV3-2) to TRBJ1-6; D is perhaps TRBD1 (6 bases). Germline loops: CDR1 LGHDT, CDR2 YNNKEL (reference sequence). V was pared by 5 bases and J by 4 bases, with 6 bases between. The CDR3 contains 13 residues. As DNA, the CDR3 is TGTGCCAGCAGCGGACAGTATAATTCACCCCTCCACTTT. Translation gives CASSGQYNSPLHF.

The chain carries TRBV19 and TRBJ2-1; D gene unclear. Trimming took off 8 bases at V and 6 bases at J, with 11 bases between the two ends. CDR3 length: 12 amino acids. The germline V gene encodes CDR1 LNHDA and CDR2 SQIVND (reference sequence). The CDR3 loop reads CASQVLGNEQFF. As DNA, the CDR3 is TGTGCCAGTCAGGTACTTGGCAATGAGCAGTTCTTC.

This clone occurred once. The rearrangement uses TRBV6-5 and TRBJ1-6; the D is unclear. Germline V CDR1 and CDR2: MNHEY, SVGAGI. Trimming took 2 bases from V and 8 from J, leaving 10 bases between them. CDR3 length: 14 residues. CDR3 residues: CASSYGQTYSPLHF. The DNA for the CDR3 is TGTGCCAGCAGTTACGGGCAGACCTATTCACCCCTCCACTTT.

This chain links TRBV6-5 with TRBJ1-6, with D unclear. This CDR3 comprises 14 residues. With 5 bases removed from V and 7 bases from J, the gap between germline ends came to 12 bases. Germline V gives CDR1 MNHEY, CDR2 SVGAGI. CDR3 sequence: CASSKLQQNSPLHF. In DNA form, the CDR3 reads TGTGCCAGCAGTAAACTCCAACAGAATTCACCCCTCCACTTT.

The chain has TRBV5-1 and TRBJ1-3; possible D gene TRBD1, 6 bases. V shed 0 bases and J shed 8 bases, with 15 bases lying between them. This CDR3 is built from 15 residues. CDR1 is SGHRS and CDR2 is YFSETQ in the germline V gene. The CDR3 nucleotides read TGCGCCAGCAGCTTGGAGGGCAGGGGAAGGGACACCATATATTTT. Translation gives CASSLEGRGRDTIYF.

V usage is TRBV7-9 and J usage is TRBJ1-5; the D gene is possibly TRBD1 (6 bases). V dropped 5 bases and J dropped 4 bases, with 9 bases sitting between them. The CDR3 length is 13 residues. The germline V gene encodes CDR1 SEHNR and CDR2 FQNEAQ (reference sequence). CDR3 DNA sequence: TGTGCCAGCAGCGGACAGCCGAATCAGCCCCAGCATTTT. It translates to CASSGQPNQPQHF. Variable domain in full (rest from reference TRBV7-9 and TRBJ1-5): DTGVSQNPRHKITKRGQNVTFRCDPISEHNRLYWYRQTLGQGPEFLTYFQNEAQLEKSRLLSDRFSAERPKGSFSTLEIQRTEQGDSAMYLCASSGQPNQPQHFGDGTRLSIL.

CDR3 amino acids: CASSEQGLGTEAFF. CDR3 in DNA: TGTGCCAGCAGTGAACAGGGGTTGGGGACTGAAGCTTTCTTT. The chain couples TRBV2 to TRBJ1-1, with D maybe TRBD1 (6 bases). Between the trimmed V and J ends, which lost 2 bases and 5 bases, there was a span of 12 bases. This CDR3 has 14 amino acids. Germline V lookup: CDR1 SNHLY, CDR2 FYNNEI.

The chain couples TRBV19 to TRBJ1-6; TRBD1 matches at 9 bases. The trim removed 3 bases at V and 8 bases at J, leaving 2 bases unmatched. Germline CDR1 and CDR2: LNHDA and SQIVND (reference sequence). CDR3 length equals 14 residues. In DNA, the CDR3 is TGTGCCAGTAGTATGGACAGGGGAGATTCACCCCTCCACTTT. Residues: CASSMDRGDSPLHF.

This chain links TRBV29-1 with TRBJ1-5; the D is unclear. V lost 3 bases, J lost 4 bases, and 10 bases lay in between. This CDR3 has 13 amino acids. Germline CDR1 reads SQVTM; CDR2 reads ANQGSEA. The DNA for the CDR3 is TGCAGCGTTGATCCGGGTTCTAATCAGCCCCAGCATTTT. It yields the protein CSVDPGSNQPQHF.

V gene TRBV28 combines with J gene TRBJ2-3, with 7 bases fitting TRBD1. With V trimmed by 8 bases and J by 0 bases, 2 bases remained unmatched. The CDR3 runs 13 residues. Germline lookup yields CDR1 MDHEN and CDR2 SYDVKM. The CDR3 reads CASGTVSTDTQYF. The CDR3 nucleotides are TGTGCCAGCGGGACAGTTAGCACAGATACGCAGTATTTT.

This chain joins TRBV4-1 and TRBJ1-1, with 8 bases that match TRBD1. Germline trimming cut 3 bases from V and 4 bases from J; bases unmatched to any gene: 13. The germline gives CDR1 MGHRA, CDR2 YSYEKL. The CDR3 is 17 residues long. The CDR3 here is CASSQGDPGGGFTEAFF. For the CDR3, the DNA is TGCGCCAGCAGCCAGGGCGATCCAGGGGGCGGATTCACTGAAGCTTTCTTT.

This clone was detected only a few times. The chain couples TRBV5-1 to TRBJ1-1, with a possible D match to TRBD1 (6 bases). The CDR3 loop spans 15 amino acids. The V and J ends lost 1 base and 4 bases respectively, with 14 bases between them. Germline V gives CDR1 SGHRS, CDR2 YFSETQ. In nucleotides, the CDR3 is TGCGCCAGCAGCTTGCAGGGGACGAGTGGCACTGAAGCTTTCTTT. Amino acids: CASSLQGTSGTEAFF.

V is TRBV19 and J is TRBJ2-7; D remains unclear. Germline CDR1 LNHDA, CDR2 SQIVND (reference sequence). Trimming took 3 bases from V and 7 from J, leaving 16 bases between them. The CDR3 spans 14 residues. CDR3 DNA: TGTGCCAGTAGTATCAACCGTCCTGGCATGGAGCAGTACTTC. Its protein product is CASSINRPGMEQYF.

This rearrangement joins TRBV5-1 to TRBJ2-7; a weak D match, TRBD2 (5 bases). V was trimmed by 4 bases and J by 2 bases, leaving 16 bases between them. Germline V gene lookup returns CDR1 SGHRS and CDR2 YFSETQ. CDR3 length equals 15 residues. CDR3 in DNA: TGCGCCAGCAGCGCGTATGGGCGGGCCGCCTACGAGCAGTACTTC. It is translated as CASSAYGRAAYEQYF.

V usage is TRBV11-1 and J usage is TRBJ2-3; 12 nucleotides agree with TRBD2. Germline-derived CDR1 and CDR2 are SGHAT and FQDESV (reference sequence). The CDR3 runs to 16 residues. V shed 7 bases and J 3 bases; nucleotides not matched to a gene: 8. The CDR3 loop reads CASTSTSGGPTDTQYF. CDR3 nucleotide sequence: TGTGCCAGCACATCGACTAGCGGGGGACCTACAGATACGCAGTATTTT.

This chain connects TRBV3-1 (or the pseudogene TRBV3-2) to TRBJ1-2, with 9 positions matching TRBD1. In germline, CDR1 is LGHDT, CDR2 YNNKEL (reference sequence). The CDR3 is made up of 15 amino acids. With 4 bases clipped from V and 10 bases from J, the junction kept 13 bases outside the gene matches. The CDR3 DNA sequence: TGTGCCAGCAGCCTGTACTCCGGACAGGGGAGGTCCTACACCTTC. Translated, it gives CASSLYSGQGRSYTF.

The rearrangement joins TRBV12-3 or TRBV12-4 to TRBJ1-5; perhaps TRBD1 as D (5 bases). V was clipped by 6 bases and J by 4 bases, with 7 bases between them. The CDR3 has 12 residues. CDR3 nucleotides: TGTGCCAGCAGACAGGCTAATCAGCCCCAGCATTTT. This sequence encodes CASRQANQPQHF.

This clone was seen just once. The chain combines TRBV3-1 (or the pseudogene TRBV3-2) with TRBJ2-7, with D possibly TRBD2 on 5 matching bases. The CDR3 sequence is 15 residues long. Germline values: CDR1 LGHDT, CDR2 YNNKEL (reference sequence). The germline V and J ends were trimmed by 1 base and 3 bases, with 13 bases remaining between them. The CDR3 DNA reads TGTGCCAGCAGCCAAGGTACCCTAACTAGCTACGAGCAGTACTTC. Translated, it gives CASSQGTLTSYEQYF.

V gene TRBV5-4 combines with J gene TRBJ1-5; maybe TRBD1 (5 bases). Germline-derived CDR1 and CDR2 are SGHNT and YYREEE (reference sequence). V lost 4 bases and J 0 bases, leaving 11 bases between the germline ends. The CDR3 is made up of 15 amino acids. The CDR3, as DNA: TGTGCCAGCAGCCTTGATCAGGGTAGCAATCAGCCCCAGCATTTT. Amino acid sequence: CASSLDQGSNQPQHF.

A remark on this clone: Other DNA sequences of this sample code for an identical CDR3. This chain uses TRBV3-1 (or the pseudogene TRBV3-2) with TRBJ1-1; possible D gene TRBD1, 6 bases. V shed 2 bases and J shed 8 bases, with 6 bases lying between them. Germline V lookup: CDR1 LGHDT, CDR2 YNNKEL (reference sequence). CDR3 length: 11 amino acids. The CDR3 nucleotides read TGTGCCAGCAGCCAAACAGGGGAAGCTTTCTTT. Amino acids: CASSQTGEAFF.

This sequence joins TRBV27 and TRBJ1-1; TRBD1 agrees at 8 bases. The CDR3 loop spans 15 amino acids. The V and J ends lost 5 bases and 4 bases, in that order; junction bases with no gene match: 9. From germline, CDR1 is MNHEY and CDR2 SMNVEV (reference sequence). Here the CDR3 reads CASSLHPGGLTEAFF. Here the CDR3 DNA reads TGTGCCAGCAGTCTGCATCCAGGGGGCCTCACTGAAGCTTTCTTT.

The chain couples TRBV27 to TRBJ1-1, with D perhaps TRBD1 (6 bases). The CDR3 covers 13 residues. V was pared by 5 bases and J by 10 bases, with 17 bases between. Germline CDR1 is MNHEY and CDR2 is SMNVEV (reference sequence). The CDR3 sequence is CASSPRGGRGAFF. The CDR3 region has the DNA TGTGCCAGCAGTCCTAGGGGGGGGCGGGGAGCTTTCTTT.

CDR3 protein: CAWRRTGTGNTIYF. The CDR3 nucleotides read TGTGCCTGGAGAAGGACAGGGACCGGAAACACCATATATTTT. The chain is built from TRBV30 and TRBJ1-3; TRBD1 aligns across 8 bases. V trimming: 3 bases; J trimming: 4 bases; junction bases outside the gene matches: 5. The CDR3 runs to 14 residues. The V gene's germline CDR1 is GTSNPN and CDR2 SVGIG (reference sequence).